The present entry profiles one T cell receptor beta chain with its context. Cohorts were determined from participant-reported clinical history. The repertoire was sequenced with immunoSEQ multiplex PCR; TCRdb's copy has only in-frame clones and lacks some. The table shows about 220,000 clones, with approximately 82% occurring only once. V shed 3 bases and J shed 1 base, with 6 bases lying between them. Germline CDR1 SGHTA, CDR2 FQGNSA. The CDR3 has 13 amino acids. These data come from a study of blood T cell repertoires in COVID-19. The chain has TRBV7-2 and TRBJ1-1; D is unresolved. The source is a man aged 40-55 years who had recovered from COVID-19. Sequencing input: PBMCs or T cells enriched from blood (not recorded which). CDR3 loop: CASSFRSNTEAFF. The CDR3 nucleotides read TGTGCCAGCAGCTTCCGGTCGAACACTGAAGCTTTCTTT.